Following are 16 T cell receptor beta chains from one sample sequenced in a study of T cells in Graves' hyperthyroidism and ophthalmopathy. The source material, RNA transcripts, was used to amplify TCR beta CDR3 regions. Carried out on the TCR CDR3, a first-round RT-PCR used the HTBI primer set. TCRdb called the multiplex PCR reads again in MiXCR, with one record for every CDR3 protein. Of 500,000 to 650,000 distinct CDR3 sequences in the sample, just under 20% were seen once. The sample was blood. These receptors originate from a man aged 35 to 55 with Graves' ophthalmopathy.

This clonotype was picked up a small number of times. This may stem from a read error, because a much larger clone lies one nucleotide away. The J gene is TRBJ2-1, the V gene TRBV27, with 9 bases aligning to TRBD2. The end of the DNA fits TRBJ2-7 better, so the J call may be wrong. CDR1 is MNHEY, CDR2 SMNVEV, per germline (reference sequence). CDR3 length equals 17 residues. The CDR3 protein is CASSPLGGRAYYNEQYF. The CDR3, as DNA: TGTGCCAGCAGTCCACTGGGCGGGAGGGCCTACTACAATGAGCAGTACTTC.

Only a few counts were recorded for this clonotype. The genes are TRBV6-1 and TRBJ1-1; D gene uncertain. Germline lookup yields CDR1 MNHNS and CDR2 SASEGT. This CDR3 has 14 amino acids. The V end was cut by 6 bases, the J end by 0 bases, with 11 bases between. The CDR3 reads CASRTPRVNTEAFF. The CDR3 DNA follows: TGTGCCAGCAGGACACCACGTGTGAACACTGAAGCTTTCTTT.

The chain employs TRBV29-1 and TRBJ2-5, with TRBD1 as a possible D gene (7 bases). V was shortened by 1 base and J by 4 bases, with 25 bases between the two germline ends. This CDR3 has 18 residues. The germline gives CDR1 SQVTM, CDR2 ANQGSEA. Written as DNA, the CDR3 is TGCAGCGTTGAAGCCAGACAGGGAGGAGGTGAAAAAGGAGAGACCCAGTACTTC. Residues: CSVEARQGGGEKGETQYF.

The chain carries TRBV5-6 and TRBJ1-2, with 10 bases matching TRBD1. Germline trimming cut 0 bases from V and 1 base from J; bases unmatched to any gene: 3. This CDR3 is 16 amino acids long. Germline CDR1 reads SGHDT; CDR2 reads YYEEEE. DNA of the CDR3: TGTGCCAGCAGCTTGGTCGACAGGGGGCTTAACTATGGCTACACCTTC. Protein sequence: CASSLVDRGLNYGYTF.

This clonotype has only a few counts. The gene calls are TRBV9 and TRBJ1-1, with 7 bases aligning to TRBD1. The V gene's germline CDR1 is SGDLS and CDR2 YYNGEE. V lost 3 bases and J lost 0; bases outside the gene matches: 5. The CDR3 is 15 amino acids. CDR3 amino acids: CASSAHTGVNTEAFF. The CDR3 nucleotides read TGTGCCAGCAGCGCCCATACAGGGGTGAACACTGAAGCTTTCTTT.

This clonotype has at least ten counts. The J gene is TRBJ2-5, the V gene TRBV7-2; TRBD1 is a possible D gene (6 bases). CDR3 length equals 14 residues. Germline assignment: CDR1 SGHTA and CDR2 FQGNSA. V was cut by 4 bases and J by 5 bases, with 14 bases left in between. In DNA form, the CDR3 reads TGTGCCAGCAGCTCCTCAGGGGCGAGGGAGACCCAGTACTTC. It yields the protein CASSSSGARETQYF.

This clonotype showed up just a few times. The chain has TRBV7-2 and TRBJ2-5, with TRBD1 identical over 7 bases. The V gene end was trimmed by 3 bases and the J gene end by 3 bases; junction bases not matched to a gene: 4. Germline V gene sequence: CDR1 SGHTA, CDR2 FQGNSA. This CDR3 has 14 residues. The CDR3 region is CASSFSGTEETQYF. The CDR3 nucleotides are TGTGCCAGCAGCTTTTCGGGGACAGAAGAGACCCAGTACTTC.

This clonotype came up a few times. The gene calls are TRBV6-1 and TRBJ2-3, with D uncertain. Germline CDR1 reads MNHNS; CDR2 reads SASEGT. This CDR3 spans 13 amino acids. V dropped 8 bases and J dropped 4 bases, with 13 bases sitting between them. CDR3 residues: CASALVRADTQYF. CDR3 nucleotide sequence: TGTGCCAGCGCCTTAGTAAGGGCAGATACGCAGTATTTT.

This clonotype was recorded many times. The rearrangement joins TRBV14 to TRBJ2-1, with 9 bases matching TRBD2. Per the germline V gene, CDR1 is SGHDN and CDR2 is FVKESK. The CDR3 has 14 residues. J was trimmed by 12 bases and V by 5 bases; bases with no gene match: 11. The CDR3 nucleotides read TGTGCCAGCAGCGTCAGCGGGAGGCCTTTGGCGCAGTTCTTC. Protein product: CASSVSGRPLAQFF. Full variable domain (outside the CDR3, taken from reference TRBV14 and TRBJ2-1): EAGVTQFPSHSVIEKGQTVTLRCDPISGHDNLYWYRRVMGKEIKFLLHFVKESKQDESGMPNNRFLAERTGGTYSTLKVQPAELEDSGVYFCASSVSGRPLAQFFGPGTRLTVL.

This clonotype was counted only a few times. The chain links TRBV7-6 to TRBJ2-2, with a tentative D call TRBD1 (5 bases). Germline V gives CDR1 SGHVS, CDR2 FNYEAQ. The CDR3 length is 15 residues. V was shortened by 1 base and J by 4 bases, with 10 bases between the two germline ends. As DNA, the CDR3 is TGTGCCAGCAGCTTAGTCCCACAGGTCACCGGGGAGCTGTTTTTT. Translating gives CASSLVPQVTGELFF. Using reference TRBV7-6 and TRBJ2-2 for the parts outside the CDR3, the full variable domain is GAGVSQSPRYKVTKRGQDVALRCDPISGHVSLYWYRQALGQGPEFLTYFNYEAQQDKSGLPNDRFSAERPEGSISTLTIQRTEQRDSAMYRCASSLVPQVTGELFFGEGSRLTVL.

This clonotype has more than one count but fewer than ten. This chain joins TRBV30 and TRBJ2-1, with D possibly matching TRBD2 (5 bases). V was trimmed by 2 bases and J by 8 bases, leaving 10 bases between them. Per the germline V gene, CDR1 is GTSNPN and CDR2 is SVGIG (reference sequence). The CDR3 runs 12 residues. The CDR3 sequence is CAWSRGSHEQFF. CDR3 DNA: TGTGCCTGGAGTCGGGGATCTCATGAGCAGTTCTTC.

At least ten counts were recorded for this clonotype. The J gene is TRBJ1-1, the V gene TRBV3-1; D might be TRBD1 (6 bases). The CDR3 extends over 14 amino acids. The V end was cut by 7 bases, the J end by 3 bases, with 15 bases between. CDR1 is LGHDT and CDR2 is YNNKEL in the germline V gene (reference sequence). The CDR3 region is CASNRAGGYTEAFF. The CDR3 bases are TGTGCCAGCAACCGGGCGGGGGGCTACACTGAAGCTTTCTTT. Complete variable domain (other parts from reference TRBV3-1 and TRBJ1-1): DTAVSQTPKYLVTQMGNDKSIKCEQNLGHDTMYWYKQDSKKFLKIMFSYNNKELIINETVPNRFSPKSPDKAHLNLHINSLELGDSAVYFCASNRAGGYTEAFFGQGTRLTVV.

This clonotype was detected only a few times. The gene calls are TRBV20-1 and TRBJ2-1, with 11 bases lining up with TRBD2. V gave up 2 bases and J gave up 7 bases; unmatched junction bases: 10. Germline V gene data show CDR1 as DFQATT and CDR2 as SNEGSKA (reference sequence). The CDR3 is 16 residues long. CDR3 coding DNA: TGCAGTGCTAGACGAATAGCGGGAGGGCTCATGAATGAGCAGTTCTTC. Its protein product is CSARRIAGGLMNEQFF.

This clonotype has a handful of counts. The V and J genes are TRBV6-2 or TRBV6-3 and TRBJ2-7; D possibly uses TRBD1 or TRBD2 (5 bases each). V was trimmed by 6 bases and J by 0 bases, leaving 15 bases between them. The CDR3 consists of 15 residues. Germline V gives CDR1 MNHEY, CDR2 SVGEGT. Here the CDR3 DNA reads TGTGCCAGCAGAAGGGACCGTCAGAGCTCCTACGAGCAGTACTTC. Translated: CASRRDRQSSYEQYF.

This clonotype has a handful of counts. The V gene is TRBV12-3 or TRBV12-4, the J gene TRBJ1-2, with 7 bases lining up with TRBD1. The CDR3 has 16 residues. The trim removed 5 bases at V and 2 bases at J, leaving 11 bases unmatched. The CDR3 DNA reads TGTGCCAGCAGTCGGGGGACAGCCCAAGGCAACTATGGCTACACCTTC. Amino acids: CASSRGTAQGNYGYTF.

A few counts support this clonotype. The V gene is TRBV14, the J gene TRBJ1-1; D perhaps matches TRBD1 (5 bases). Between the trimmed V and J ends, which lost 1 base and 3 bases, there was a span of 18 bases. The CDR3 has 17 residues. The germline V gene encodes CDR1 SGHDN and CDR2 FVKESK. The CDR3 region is CASSQGGSPKDYTEAFF. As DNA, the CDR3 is TGTGCCAGCAGCCAAGGGGGCAGCCCGAAGGATTACACTGAAGCTTTCTTT.